The present TCR beta chain was sequenced within a study of Ad26.COV2.S vaccination and SARS-CoV-2 variants (dated by TCRdb to the early 2020s). About the study as a whole: Vaccine-arm donors were drawn from COV1001, a multicentre, randomized, double-blind, placebo-controlled phase I-IIa trial of Ad26.COV2.S in healthy adults. Dosing of Ad26.COV2.S was intramuscular, at either 5x10^10 or 1x10^11 viral particles, delivered as one shot or as two shots spaced 56 days apart. Investigators did not know the trial group allocation while performing experiments and assessing outcomes. The TCR-sequenced set comprised approximately 32 samples: about 19 Ad26.COV2.S vaccine recipients, 5 placebo recipients and 8 SARS-CoV-2 convalescent individuals. Trial participants were randomized into five groups of five: low-dose or high-dose Ad26.COV2.S given once or twice, or placebo on both occasions. Sequencing of the TCRbeta repertoire served to evaluate the specificity and breadth of SARS-CoV-2-reactive T cell receptors following Ad26.COV2.S vaccination.

The meaning of the sample's treatment or condition label: around 19 received Ad26.COV2.S at low or high dose, single or two shots; about 5 received placebo; per-sample allocation not given. Repertoires of vaccine and placebo recipients were sequenced from samples collected on day 63 after the first injection. Between 29 July and 7 August 2020, Cohort 1b enrolled some 25 adults aged 18-55 years at one site in Boston, USA. Ad26.COV2.S consisted of a replication-incompetent adenovirus type 26 vector by which a prefusion-stabilized SARS-CoV-2 spike protein from the original Wuhan strain was expressed. There are 15 amino acids in the CDR3, from cysteine to phenylalanine inclusive. Only the CDR3 part of the read is kept: 45 bases, read in frame from the first base. What the work shows at the level of the full study, not this receptor alone: Vaccine and placebo recipients had comparable non-spike TCR breadth, which fits with the vaccine containing only spike. According to the authors, total T cell responses may have been underestimated by the TCR breadth and depth analyses. Spike-specific TCR breadth was higher in Ad26.COV2.S recipients than in placebo recipients (P = 0.0014). Substantial breadth of spike-specific CD8+ and CD4+ T cell responses was reported after vaccination. The study lacked the statistical power to compare responses across vaccine doses or regimens.

Comment on this clone: No cognate antigen has been identified for it. No base quality information exists; no much larger clone differs at one position.

The immunoSEQ Assay was used to sequence TCRbeta CDR3 regions. After extraction, genomic DNA underwent amplification by bias-controlled multiplex PCR, followed by high-throughput sequencing. The authors processed their data as follows. To quantify the absolute abundance of every unique TCRbeta CDR3 region, sequences were collapsed and filtered. T cell fraction was estimated by normalizing TCRbeta template counts to usable DNA, with usable DNA measured through amplification of reference genes found in all nucleated cells. Repertoire TCRs were annotated as SARS-CoV-2-specific by exact matching of V gene, CDR3 amino acid sequence and J gene to a known reactive TCR set. The reference SARS-CoV-2 TCR set was obtained from MIRA and was filtered for enrichment in COVID-19-positive ImmuneCODE repertoires, whereby public or cross-reactive TCRs were removed. Using the MIRA antigens, annotated TCRs were further analysed by specific ORF or by position within an ORF. Breadth was defined as annotated unique rearrangements over total unique productive rearrangements; depth was the summed frequency of those rearrangements. Two-sided Wilcoxon rank-sum tests were used to compare TCR breadth between groups. The table comes from immuneACCESS by way of TCRdb, which keeps in-frame sequences with V and J called. Part of the clones is missing from these tables; in studies checked, under half for an unresolved V gene and the rest for unknown reasons. V and J calls and clone size are as listed in that table; D and trimming were resolved from the DNA. Recorded for this sample are 430,000 or so clones; 89% of them occurred a single time. The ten largest clones capture around 2.5% of the sample.

The sequence was obtained from a person between 18 and 59 years old who received the Ad26.COV2.S COVID-19 vaccine or a placebo. Material: peripheral blood, obtained in a trial of Ad26.COV2.S vaccine versus placebo. The chain links TRBV21-1 with TRBJ2-7; the table calls TRBD1, which could not be checked here. TRBV21-1 constitutes a pseudogene. The nucleotide sequence is given as TGTGCCAGCAGCAAATCCCGGACAGGGGCGTGCGAGCAGTACTTC. Translated, this is CASSKSRTGACEQYF.